Listed below are T cell receptor beta chains from one sample, sequenced in a study of response to subunit inactivated influenza vaccine. TCRdb called the RT-PCR reads again in MiXCR, with one record for every CDR3 protein. This table has 650,000 to 800,000 distinct CDR3 sequences, 11% to 15% appearing once. Sequenced here: PBMCs from blood, sampled approximately 15 days before vaccination. These receptors were obtained from a middle-aged man who received an inactivated influenza vaccine. The CDR3 runs from the conserved cysteine through the conserved F or W. The D gene is left open where the match is weak. Clone size is not always given. Where it is, it says once, few, many or a class for expanded clones.

D: NA
size: NA
J: TRBJ2-1
V: TRBV9
CDR3: CASSGAGTPPYNEQFF
DNA: TGTGCCAGCAGCGGCGCCGGGACTCCCCCCTACAATGAGCAGTTCTTC

D: NA
size: many
J: TRBJ2-7
V: TRBV29-1
CDR3: CSVVAYEQYF
DNA: TGCAGCGTTGTTGCCTACGAGCAGTACTTC

D: NA
size: NA
J: TRBJ2-2
V: TRBV7-2
CDR3: CASSGLRGTGELFF
DNA: TGTGCCAGCTCCGGGTTGCGAGGCACCGGGGAGCTGTTTTTT

D: NA
size: few
J: TRBJ2-2
V: TRBV7-9
CDR3: CASSTRVVNTGELFF
DNA: TGTGCCAGCAGCACTAGGGTGGTGAACACCGGGGAGCTGTTTTTT

D: TRBD2
size: NA
J: TRBJ2-4
V: TRBV4-1
CDR3: CASSQDTSGGAKNIQYF
DNA: TGCGCCAGCAGCCAAGATACTAGCGGGGGAGCCAAAAACATTCAGTACTTC

D: NA
size: few
J: TRBJ2-5
V: TRBV18
CDR3: CASSPPVRGRQETQYF
DNA: TGTGCCAGCTCACCACCCGTAAGGGGCCGCCAAGAGACCCAGTACTTC

D: TRBD1
size: NA
J: TRBJ1-2
V: TRBV19
CDR3: CASSIDWTGDQDGYTF
DNA: TGTGCCAGTAGTATAGACTGGACAGGGGATCAGGATGGCTACACCTTC

D: TRBD2
size: NA
J: TRBJ2-5
V: TRBV27
CDR3: CASSPTTSTETQYF
DNA: TGTGCCAGCAGTCCGACGACTAGCACAGAGACCCAGTACTTC

D: NA
size: many
J: TRBJ1-2
V: TRBV28
CDR3: CASSSRYGYTF
DNA: TGTGCCAGCAGTTCTCGATATGGCTACACCTTC

D: TRBD2
size: many
J: TRBJ2-7
V: TRBV12-3/TRBV12-4
CDR3: CASSFVAGAIYEQYF
DNA: TGTGCCAGCAGTTTTGTCGCGGGAGCTATATACGAGCAGTACTTC

D: NA
size: NA
J: TRBJ2-7
V: TRBV18
CDR3: CASSPATGPYEQYF
DNA: TGTGCCAGCTCACCGGCGACAGGACCCTACGAGCAGTACTTC

D: NA
size: NA
J: TRBJ2-3
V: TRBV27
CDR3: CASRLEDTQYF
DNA: TGTGCCAGCAGACTCGAGGATACGCAGTATTTT

D: NA
size: few
J: TRBJ2-7
V: TRBV20-1
CDR3: CSASLGNEQYF
DNA: TGCAGTGCTAGTCTGGGGAACGAGCAGTACTTC

D: TRBD2
size: NA
J: TRBJ2-3
V: TRBV10-3
CDR3: CAISTGGVTDTQYF
DNA: TGTGCCATCAGTACCGGGGGGGTCACAGATACGCAGTATTTT

D: NA
size: few
J: TRBJ1-3
V: TRBV29-1
CDR3: CSAAVSGNTIYF
DNA: TGCAGCGCTGCAGTCTCTGGAAACACCATATATTTT

D: TRBD2
size: NA
J: TRBJ2-1
V: TRBV4-3
CDR3: CASSQAGLAGVFEQFF
DNA: TGCGCCAGCAGCCAAGCGGGACTAGCGGGAGTTTTTGAGCAGTTCTTC

D: TRBD1
size: many
J: TRBJ2-1
V: TRBV11-1
CDR3: CASTIRGLGDNEQFF
DNA: TGTGCCAGCACGATTAGGGGGCTGGGGGACAATGAGCAGTTCTTC

D: NA
size: few
J: TRBJ2-3
V: TRBV28
CDR3: CASSFGGGIRGDTQYF
DNA: TGTGCCAGCAGTTTTGGAGGCGGGATCCGCGGGGATACGCAGTATTTT

D: TRBD1
size: few
J: TRBJ2-3
V: TRBV5-1
CDR3: CASSLGQGIVDTQYF
DNA: TGCGCCAGCAGCCTGGGACAGGGGATAGTGGATACGCAGTATTTT

D: NA
size: few
J: TRBJ1-2
V: TRBV12-3/TRBV12-4
CDR3: CASSPTEVGYTF
DNA: TGTGCCAGCAGTCCCACGGAGGTTGGCTACACCTTC

D: NA
size: NA
J: TRBJ1-2
V: TRBV28
CDR3: CASLTMFNYGYTF
DNA: TGTGCCAGCCTGACCATGTTTAACTATGGCTACACCTTC

D: TRBD1
size: NA
J: TRBJ2-7
V: TRBV7-8
CDR3: CASSADRGTNEQYF
DNA: TGTGCCAGCAGCGCGGACAGGGGGACCAACGAGCAGTACTTC

D: NA
size: few
J: TRBJ2-1
V: TRBV6-1
CDR3: CASRKTGSNEQFF
DNA: TGTGCCAGCAGAAAAACAGGGTCCAATGAGCAGTTCTTC

D: NA
size: NA
J: TRBJ2-7
V: TRBV5-1
CDR3: CASSLVSGGVRVYEQYF
DNA: TGCGCCAGCAGCTTGGTGTCCGGGGGAGTGAGGGTCTACGAGCAGTACTTC

D: NA
size: NA
J: TRBJ2-2
V: TRBV12-3/TRBV12-4
CDR3: CASSLVRFRENTGELFF
DNA: TGTGCCAGCAGTTTAGTGAGGTTTAGGGAGAACACCGGGGAGCTGTTTTTT

D: NA
size: few
J: TRBJ2-7
V: TRBV5-1
CDR3: CASSLNGEEQYF
DNA: TGCGCCAGCAGCTTAAATGGGGAAGAGCAGTACTTC

D: TRBD2
size: NA
J: TRBJ2-5
V: TRBV7-8
CDR3: CASSQGLAGGPIEETQYF
DNA: TGTGCCAGCAGCCAGGGACTAGCGGGAGGGCCGATCGAAGAGACCCAGTACTTC

D: NA
size: few
J: TRBJ1-5
V: TRBV2
CDR3: CASSEASGRQPQHF
DNA: TGTGCCAGCAGTGAAGCGTCAGGGCGACAGCCCCAGCATTTT

D: TRBD1
size: many
J: TRBJ1-6
V: TRBV28
CDR3: CASSLVWQGGNSPLHF
DNA: TGTGCCAGCAGTTTGGTTTGGCAGGGGGGGAATTCACCCCTCCACTTT

D: NA
size: NA
J: TRBJ2-7
V: TRBV11-2
CDR3: CASSRDRSRLYEQYF
DNA: TGTGCCAGCAGCCGTGACAGATCGCGACTCTACGAGCAGTACTTC

D: NA
size: few
J: TRBJ1-3
V: TRBV7-8
CDR3: CASSPRTVGNTIYF
DNA: TGTGCCAGCAGCCCAAGGACAGTCGGAAACACCATATATTTT

D: TRBD1
size: few
J: TRBJ1-6
V: TRBV7-9
CDR3: CASSSGQGNLNSPLHF
DNA: TGTGCCAGCAGCTCGGGACAGGGGAACTTAAATTCACCCCTCCACTTT

D: NA
size: few
J: TRBJ1-5
V: TRBV10-3
CDR3: CAISGEINQPQHF
DNA: TGTGCCATCAGCGGGGAAATCAATCAGCCCCAGCATTTT

D: NA
size: NA
J: TRBJ2-3
V: TRBV7-9
CDR3: CASSPRRALSTDTQYF
DNA: TGTGCCAGCAGCCCGAGAAGGGCCTTAAGCACAGATACGCAGTATTTT

D: TRBD1
size: NA
J: TRBJ2-5
V: TRBV18
CDR3: CASSPLTGTGERGTQYF
DNA: TGTGCCAGCTCACCTCTTACCGGGACAGGGGAGCGAGGGACCCAGTACTTC

D: TRBD1
size: NA
J: TRBJ1-2
V: TRBV6-5
CDR3: CASSSTGLGYGYTF
DNA: TGTGCCAGCAGTTCGACAGGGTTAGGCTATGGCTACACCTTC

D: NA
size: NA
J: TRBJ2-7
V: TRBV2
CDR3: CASSVSLEQYF
DNA: TGTGCCAGCAGTGTGTCCCTCGAGCAGTACTTC

D: TRBD2
size: many
J: TRBJ2-3
V: TRBV28
CDR3: CASSPQGLAGGADTQYF
DNA: TGTGCCAGCAGTCCCCAAGGACTAGCGGGAGGGGCAGATACGCAGTATTTT

D: NA
size: few
J: TRBJ1-3
V: TRBV3-1
CDR3: CASSQDGGGWNTIYF
DNA: TGTGCCAGCAGCCAAGATGGAGGCGGATGGAACACCATATATTTT

D: NA
size: few
J: TRBJ2-1
V: TRBV6-5
CDR3: CASSYNWAVGNEQFF
DNA: TGTGCCAGCAGTTACAACTGGGCCGTTGGAAATGAGCAGTTCTTC

D: NA
size: NA
J: TRBJ2-3
V: TRBV2
CDR3: CASSEKGYFTDTQYF
DNA: TGTGCCAGCAGTGAAAAGGGCTACTTTACAGATACGCAGTATTTT

D: NA
size: few
J: TRBJ2-5
V: TRBV10-3
CDR3: CAISDPQGLKETQYF
DNA: TGTGCCATCAGTGATCCACAGGGTTTAAAAGAGACCCAGTACTTC

D: NA
size: NA
J: TRBJ2-4
V: TRBV7-9
CDR3: CASSAPTPKNIQYF
DNA: TGTGCCAGCAGCGCCCCCACCCCCAAAAACATTCAGTACTTC